Listed below are T cell receptor beta chains from one sample, sequenced in a study of T cells in Graves' hyperthyroidism and ophthalmopathy. MiXCR was run by TCRdb on the multiplex PCR reads, yielding one entry per CDR3 protein. In the table there are around 660,000 distinct CDR3 sequences, just under 45% of which are singletons. The source material was peripheral blood or thyroid tissue (not recorded which). These receptor sequences come from an adult man with Graves' disease, either hyperthyroidism or ophthalmopathy (not recorded which). CDR3s include the opening cysteine and the closing phenylalanine or tryptophan. D genes are given only for firm matches. Expanded clones get a size class; other rows say once, few or many, or leave the size out.

V gene	clone size	D gene	J gene	CDR3 DNA	CDR3 protein
TRBV7-2	few	NA	TRBJ2-5	TGTGCCAGCAGCTTTGGCAGGGGCTATAGGGAGACCCAGTACTTC	CASSFGRGYRETQYF
TRBV7-8	few	NA	TRBJ2-7	TGTGCCAGCAGCGAACGAACGGTGGTACAGGCAGAATACGAGCAGTACTTC	CASSERTVVQAEYEQYF
TRBV2	few	TRBD1	TRBJ1-6	TGTGCCAGCACCATAGGACAGGGTAATTCACCCCTCCACTTT	CASTIGQGNSPLHF
TRBV12-3/TRBV12-4	few	NA	TRBJ2-5	TGTGCCAGCAACCACAGGATCCAAGAGACCCAGTACTTC	CASNHRIQETQYF
TRBV25-1	NA	NA	TRBJ1-2	TGTGCCAGCGTTGCGCCGGGGGGCGCTGGCTATGGCTACACCTTC	CASVAPGGAGYGYTF
TRBV29-1	many	NA	TRBJ1-2	TGCAGCGTCGCGGTGGGGGTTAACTATGGCTACACCTTC	CSVAVGVNYGYTF
TRBV2	many	NA	TRBJ1-4	TGTGCCAGCCAAGGGGTTCGGGAAAAACTGTTTTTT	CASQGVREKLFF
TRBV7-9	NA	NA	TRBJ2-5	TGTGCCAGCAGCTCCTGGATCCGGGTCCTCGCGGGGACCCAGTACTTC	CASSSWIRVLAGTQYF
TRBV15	NA	NA	TRBJ1-6	TGTGCCACCAGCAGGGGGGACTTCGACAATTCACCCCTCCACTTT	CATSRGDFDNSPLHF
TRBV7-9	NA	NA	TRBJ1-3	TGTGCCAGCAGCTATGACGGGAGGTACACCATATATTTT	CASSYDGRYTIYF
TRBV10-3	NA	NA	TRBJ1-1	TGTGCCAGCAGTGACTCAGGGGACGTGAGGGCTTTCTTT	CASSDSGDVRAFF
TRBV29-1	NA	NA	TRBJ2-7	TGCAGCGTGAGGGCGAGCTACGAGCAGTACTTC	CSVRASYEQYF
TRBV15	NA	TRBD1	TRBJ1-6	TGTGCCACCAGCAGTGCCCTAGGACAGGGCGGCTCACCCCTCCACTTT	CATSSALGQGGSPLHF
TRBV6-2/TRBV6-3	NA	NA	TRBJ1-6	TGTGCCAGCAGTTCCTCGGGGGGAGGGAATTCACCCCTCCACTTT	CASSSSGGGNSPLHF
TRBV7-3	NA	NA	TRBJ1-2	TGTGCCAGCAGCCCCGGTCCAGTGGACTATGGCTACACCTTC	CASSPGPVDYGYTF
TRBV2	many	NA	TRBJ1-2	TGTGCCAGCAGGGCTAACAAGGCGGGCTATGGCTACACCTTC	CASRANKAGYGYTF
TRBV24-1	NA	TRBD1	TRBJ2-5	TGTGCCTGGAGTGCAGGGGGCGAAGAGACCCAGTACTTC	CAWSAGGEETQYF
TRBV2	NA	TRBD1	TRBJ2-7	TGTGCCAGCAAGCTCCGGGACAGGGGCCACGAGCAGTGCTTC	CASKLRDRGHEQCF
TRBV2	many	NA	TRBJ1-1	TGTGCCAGCAGTGAAGTAGGAGGGACCGAAGCTTTCTTT	CASSEVGGTEAFF
TRBV12-3/TRBV12-4	NA	NA	TRBJ1-2	TGTGCCAGCACCCAGGACCTACCCTATGGCTACACCTTC	CASTQDLPYGYTF
TRBV9	NA	TRBD1	TRBJ2-3	TGTGCCAGCAGCTCGACAGGGGTCCCGCCGTATTTT	CASSSTGVPPYF
TRBV2	many	NA	TRBJ1-2	TGTGCCAGCAAGGGAGGCCGAAACTATGGCTACACCTTC	CASKGGRNYGYTF
TRBV29-1	few	NA	TRBJ1-1	TGCAGCGTCCCTGATCCAGCAACGGACGAGAACACTGAAGCTTTCTTT	CSVPDPATDENTEAFF
TRBV5-1	NA	NA	TRBJ1-4	TGCGCCAGCAGCCGAATACAGGGTCCTAATGAAAAACTGTTTTTT	CASSRIQGPNEKLFF
TRBV12-3/TRBV12-4	few	TRBD1	TRBJ1-1	TGTGCCAGCAATCGACAGGGGGCCGGAGGGGAAGCTTTCTTT	CASNRQGAGGEAFF
TRBV9	few	NA	TRBJ1-3	TGTGCCAGCAGCGTTTGGGACTCTGGAAACACCATATATTTT	CASSVWDSGNTIYF
TRBV19	NA	TRBD1	TRBJ1-5	TGTGCCAGTAGTATAAGCGGGGGGGACAGGCAGCCCCAGCATTTT	CASSISGGDRQPQHF
TRBV29-1	NA	NA	TRBJ1-4	TGCAGCGTCGGCGGGAGTAGTGAAAAACTGTTTTTT	CSVGGSSEKLFF
TRBV24-1	many	NA	TRBJ1-1	TGTGCCACCAGTTCCCACACTGAAGCTTTCTTT	CATSSHTEAFF
TRBV12-3/TRBV12-4	few	NA	TRBJ1-1	TGTGCCAGCAGCCAAGGGCTGTATTCTGAAGCTTTCTTT	CASSQGLYSEAFF
TRBV20-1	few	NA	TRBJ2-7	TGCAGTGCTAGTTTCCAAAACTCCTACGAGCAGTACTTC	CSASFQNSYEQYF